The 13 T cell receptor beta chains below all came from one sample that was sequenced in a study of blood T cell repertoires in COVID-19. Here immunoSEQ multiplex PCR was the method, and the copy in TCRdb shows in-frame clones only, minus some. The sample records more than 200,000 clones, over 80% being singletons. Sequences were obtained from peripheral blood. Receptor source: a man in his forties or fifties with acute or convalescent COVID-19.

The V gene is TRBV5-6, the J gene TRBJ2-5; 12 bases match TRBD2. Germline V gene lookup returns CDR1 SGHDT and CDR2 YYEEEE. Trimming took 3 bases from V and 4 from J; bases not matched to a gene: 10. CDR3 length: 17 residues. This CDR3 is CASSSRETSGSAETQYF. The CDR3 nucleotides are TGTGCCAGCAGCTCGAGGGAGACTAGCGGGAGTGCAGAGACCCAGTACTTC.

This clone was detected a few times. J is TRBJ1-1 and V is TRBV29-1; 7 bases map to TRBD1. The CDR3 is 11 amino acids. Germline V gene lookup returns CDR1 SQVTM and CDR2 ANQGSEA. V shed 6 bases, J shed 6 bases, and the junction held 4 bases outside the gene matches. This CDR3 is CSVADRAEAFF. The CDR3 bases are TGCAGCGTCGCCGACAGGGCTGAAGCTTTCTTT. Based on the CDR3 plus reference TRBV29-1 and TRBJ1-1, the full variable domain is SAVISQKPSRDICQRGTSLTIQCQVDSQVTMMFWYRQQPGQSLTLIATANQGSEATYESGFVIDKFPISRPNLTFSTLTVSNMSPEDSSIYLCSVADRAEAFFGQGTRLTVV.

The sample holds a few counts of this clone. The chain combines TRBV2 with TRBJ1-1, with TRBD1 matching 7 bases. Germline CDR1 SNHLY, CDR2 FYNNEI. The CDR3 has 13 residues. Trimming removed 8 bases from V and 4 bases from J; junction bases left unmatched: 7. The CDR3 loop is CASERQGLTEAFF. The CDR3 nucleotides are TGTGCCAGCGAAAGACAGGGTCTCACTGAAGCTTTCTTT.

CDR3 nucleotide sequence: TGTGCCAGCAGCAACGAGTACAATGAGCAGTTCTTC. This translates into CASSNEYNEQFF. This chain links TRBV28 with TRBJ2-1, with D uncertain. Between the trimmed V and J ends, which lost 6 bases and 4 bases, there was a span of 7 bases. This CDR3 comprises 12 residues. The germline CDR1 and CDR2 sequences are MDHEN and SYDVKM.

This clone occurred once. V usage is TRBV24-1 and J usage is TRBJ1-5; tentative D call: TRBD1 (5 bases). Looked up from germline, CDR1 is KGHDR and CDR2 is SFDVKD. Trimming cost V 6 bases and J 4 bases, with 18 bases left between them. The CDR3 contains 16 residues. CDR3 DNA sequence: TGTGCCACCAGTTGTAGGCACTCGGAGGGGAATCAGCCCCAGCATTTT. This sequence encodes CATSCRHSEGNQPQHF.

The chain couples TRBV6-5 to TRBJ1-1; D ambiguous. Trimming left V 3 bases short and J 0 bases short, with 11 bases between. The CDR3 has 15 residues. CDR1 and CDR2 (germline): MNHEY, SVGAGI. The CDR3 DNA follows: TGTGCCAGCAGTTATAATGAGAATCTGAACACTGAAGCTTTCTTT. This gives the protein CASSYNENLNTEAFF.

The CDR3 DNA reads as TGTGCCAGCAGCTTAGACAGGGGATCCGGGGAGCTGTTTTTT. Protein sequence: CASSLDRGSGELFF. The chain recombines TRBV5-4 with TRBJ2-2, with 8 bases matching TRBD1. The CDR3 covers 14 residues. J gave up 6 bases and V 2 bases, and 3 bases lay outside the gene matches. From germline, CDR1 is SGHNT and CDR2 YYREEE (reference sequence).

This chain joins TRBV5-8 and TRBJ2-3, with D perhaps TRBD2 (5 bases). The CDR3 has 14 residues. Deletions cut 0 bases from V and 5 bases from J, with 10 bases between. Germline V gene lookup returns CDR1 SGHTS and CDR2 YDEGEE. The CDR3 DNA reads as TGTGCCAGCAGCTTGGGACTAAAGAAAGATACGCAGTATTTT. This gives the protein CASSLGLKKDTQYF.

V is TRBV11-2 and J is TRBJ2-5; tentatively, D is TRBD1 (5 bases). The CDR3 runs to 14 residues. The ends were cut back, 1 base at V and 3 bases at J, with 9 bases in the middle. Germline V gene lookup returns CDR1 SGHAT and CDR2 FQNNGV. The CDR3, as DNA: TGTGCCAGCAGCTTAGTTACAGGAGAAGAGACCCAGTACTTC. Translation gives CASSLVTGEETQYF.

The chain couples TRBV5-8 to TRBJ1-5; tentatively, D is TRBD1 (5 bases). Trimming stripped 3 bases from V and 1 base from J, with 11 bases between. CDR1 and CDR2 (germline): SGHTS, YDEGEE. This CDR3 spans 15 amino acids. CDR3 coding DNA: TGTGCCAGCAGCTGGGGCGCCCTGAGCAATCAGCCCCAGCATTTT. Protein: CASSWGALSNQPQHF.

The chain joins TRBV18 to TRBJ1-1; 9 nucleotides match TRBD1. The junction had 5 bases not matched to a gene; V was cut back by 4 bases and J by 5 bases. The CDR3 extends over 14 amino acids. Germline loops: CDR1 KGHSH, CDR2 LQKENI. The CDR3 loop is CASSQGTGNTEAFF. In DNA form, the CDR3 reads TGTGCCAGCTCACAAGGGACAGGGAATACTGAAGCTTTCTTT.

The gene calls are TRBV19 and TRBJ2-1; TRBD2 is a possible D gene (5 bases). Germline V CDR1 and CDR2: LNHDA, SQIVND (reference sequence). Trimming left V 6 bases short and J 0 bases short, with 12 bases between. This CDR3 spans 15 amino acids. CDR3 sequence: CASSPGTVSYNEQFF. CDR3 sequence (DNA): TGTGCCAGTAGCCCGGGAACCGTCTCCTACAATGAGCAGTTCTTC.

CDR3 in amino acids: CASRLDRGRNTEAFF. As DNA, the CDR3 is TGTGCCAGCAGGCTGGACAGGGGCCGGAACACTGAAGCTTTCTTT. The rearrangement links TRBV27 to TRBJ1-1, with 9 positions matching TRBD1. There are 15 residues in the CDR3. V lost 6 bases and J lost 1; bases outside the gene matches: 6. Germline V gene sequence: CDR1 MNHEY, CDR2 SMNVEV (reference sequence).